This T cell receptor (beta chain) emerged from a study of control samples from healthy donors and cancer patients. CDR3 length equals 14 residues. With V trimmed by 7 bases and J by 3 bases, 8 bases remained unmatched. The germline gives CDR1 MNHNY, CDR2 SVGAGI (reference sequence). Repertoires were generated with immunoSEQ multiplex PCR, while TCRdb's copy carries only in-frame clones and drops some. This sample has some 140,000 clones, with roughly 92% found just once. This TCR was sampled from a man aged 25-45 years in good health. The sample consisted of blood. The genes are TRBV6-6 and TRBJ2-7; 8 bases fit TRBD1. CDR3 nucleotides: TGTGCCAGCAAAACAGGGACAGGAGTCTACGAGCAGTACTTC. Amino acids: CASKTGTGVYEQYF.